This T cell receptor (beta chain) was profiled in a study of T cell changes during pregnancy in multiple sclerosis. Using immunoSEQ multiplex PCR, the repertoire was profiled, and TCRdb retains in-frame clones only, with some absent. Here the sample spans tens of thousands of clones, 80% to 95% being singletons. Germline-derived CDR1 and CDR2 are SNHLY and FYNNEI. This CDR3 is built from 15 residues. V lost 10 bases and J 0 bases, leaving 18 bases between the germline ends. The sequenced sample was CD4+ T cells from peripheral blood mononuclear cells, obtained after pregnancy. The V gene is TRBV2, the J gene TRBJ1-2, with a weak D call TRBD1 (5 bases). This sequence was found in a female donor with multiple sclerosis, enrolled in a pregnancy study. CDR3 in DNA: TGTGCCATTCGCGGGACGTACTCTTCTAACTATGGCTACACCTTC. It specifies CAIRGTYSSNYGYTF. Combining the CDR3 with reference TRBV2 and TRBJ1-2 gives the whole variable domain EPEVTQTPSHQVTQMGQEVILRCVPISNHLYFYWYRQILGQKVEFLVSFYNNEISEKSEIFDDQFSVERPDGSNFTLKIRSTKLEDSAMYFCAIRGTYSSNYGYTFGSGTRLTVV.